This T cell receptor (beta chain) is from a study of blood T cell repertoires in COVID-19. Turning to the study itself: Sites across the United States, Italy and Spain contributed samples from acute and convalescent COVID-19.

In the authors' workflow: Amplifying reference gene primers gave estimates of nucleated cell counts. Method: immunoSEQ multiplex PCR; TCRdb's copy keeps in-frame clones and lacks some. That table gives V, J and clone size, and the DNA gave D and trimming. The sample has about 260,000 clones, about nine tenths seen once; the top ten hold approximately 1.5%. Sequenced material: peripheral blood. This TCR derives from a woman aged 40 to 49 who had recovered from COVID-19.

The CDR3 protein is CASSVGLQVPTEAFF. CDR3 coding DNA: TGTGCCAGCAGCGTGGGCTTACAGGTCCCCACTGAAGCTTTCTTT. V usage is TRBV9 and J usage is TRBJ1-1; D might be TRBD1 (5 bases). Germline V gene sequence: CDR1 SGDLS, CDR2 YYNGEE. The CDR3 is made up of 15 amino acids. Trimming pared 2 bases from V and 4 bases from J, leaving 15 bases between.